In its sample, the clone carrying this TCR beta chain was seen many times. V dropped 5 bases and J dropped 10 bases, with 9 bases sitting between them. The CDR3 contains 12 residues. The germline gives CDR1 MGHDK, CDR2 SYGVNS. The record originates from a study of regulatory T cells in long-lasting Graves disease. Assembly of TCR beta libraries relied on iRepertoire HTBI primers together with Arm-PCR of CDR3 regions. In TCRdb, the multiplex PCR reads were re-called with MiXCR into one record per CDR3 protein. The sample records about 340,000 distinct CDR3 sequences, about 20% being singletons. Time point in this sample: persistent/refractory GD, antithyroid drugs over 5 years with positive TRAb. PBMC-derived RNA was used for the TCR library.

The chain recombines TRBV25-1 with TRBJ1-6; D unclear. This sequence was found in a female donor with Graves disease. This material consisted of peripheral blood mononuclear cells (PBMCs), taken when the disease was refractory, from a patient treated with antithyroid drugs. The CDR3, as DNA: TGTGCCAGCAGTTTCGGAAAATCACCCCTCCACTTT. Translation gives CASSFGKSPLHF.